This paragraph covers one T cell receptor beta chain sequence. CDR3 size: 17 residues. V shed 4 bases and J shed 2 bases, with 17 bases lying between them. Germline CDR1 SEHNR, CDR2 FQNEAQ (reference sequence). The Seattle patients, enrolled during active infection, were followed longitudinally. In the authors' workflow: Amplification of reference gene primers provided the estimated nucleated cell counts. Sequenced by immunoSEQ multiplex PCR; TCRdb stores in-frame clones only, minus some. The DNA gave D and trimming, while V, J and clone size come from that table. The sample carries approximately 300,000 clones, 75% to 90% recorded once. This record comes from a study of blood T cell repertoires in COVID-19. Study at large: Italy, Spain and the United States were the sources of the convalescent and acute COVID-19 samples. PBMCs, B-cell-depleted T cells, or T cells were the source of the cDNA or gDNA that made up the material.

The sample comprised peripheral blood. This receptor was obtained from a woman aged 45-65 years with COVID-19, enrolled during active disease. The chain uses TRBV7-9 and TRBJ1-4; no firm D call. The CDR3 DNA follows: TGTGCCAGCAGCTCTGAAGGATCGGGAGGTACTAATGAAAAACTGTTTTTT. The encoded protein is CASSSEGSGGTNEKLFF. Drawing the rest from reference TRBV7-9 and TRBJ1-4, the complete variable domain is DTGVSQNPRHKITKRGQNVTFRCDPISEHNRLYWYRQTLGQGPEFLTYFQNEAQLEKSRLLSDRFSAERPKGSFSTLEIQRTEQGDSAMYLCASSSEGSGGTNEKLFFGSGTQLSVL.